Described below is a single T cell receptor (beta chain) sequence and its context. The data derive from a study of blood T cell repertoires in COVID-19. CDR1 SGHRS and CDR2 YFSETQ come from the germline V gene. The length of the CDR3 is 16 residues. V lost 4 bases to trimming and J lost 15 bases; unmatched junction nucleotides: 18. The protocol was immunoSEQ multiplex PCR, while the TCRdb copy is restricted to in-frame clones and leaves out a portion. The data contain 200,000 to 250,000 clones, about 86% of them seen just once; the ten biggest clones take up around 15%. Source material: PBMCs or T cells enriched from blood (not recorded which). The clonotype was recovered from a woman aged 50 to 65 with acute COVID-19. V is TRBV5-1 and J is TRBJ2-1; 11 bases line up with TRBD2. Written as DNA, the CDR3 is TGCGCCAGCAGCCGTACCGGGACTAGCGGACAGGTTGTGCGGTTCTTC. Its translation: CASSRTGTSGQVVRFF.